Sequencing of this TCR beta chain was carried out in a study of radiotherapy plus CTLA-4 blockade in lung cancer. After removal of 3 bases from V and 5 bases from J, the junction contained 8 bases not matched to a gene. The CDR3 length is 14 residues. Germline assignment: CDR1 SQVTM and CDR2 ANQGSEA. Concerning this clone: Its specificity is not known.

Measured with immunoSEQ multiplex PCR; TCRdb has only the in-frame clones, and not every one. The table records some 98,000 clones, 80% to 85% of them present only once. Study results and caveats: TCR clones originating in tumors grew in number in blood after radiotherapy plus ipilimumab.

This chain uses TRBV29-1 with TRBJ2-5; 8 bases map to TRBD1. The sequence was collected from a human donor with non-small cell lung cancer who had a partial response to radiotherapy plus ipilimumab. This material consisted of peripheral blood, taken from a patient treated with radiotherapy plus ipilimumab. The CDR3 here is CSVDLDRGGETQYF. CDR3 nucleotides: TGCAGCGTTGATCTAGACAGGGGCGGTGAGACCCAGTACTTC.